This is a list of T cell receptor beta chains from one sample in a study of blood T cells in healthy people across ages. TCRdb redid the calling of the 5' RACE reads with MiXCR, one entry per CDR3 protein. The table has 1.5 million to 2 million distinct CDR3 sequences, approximately 28% seen once; the top ten hold about 8%. Specimen: blood. These TCRs come from a woman in her twenties or thirties in good health. Both conserved end residues are part of each CDR3. The order of the fields is J gene, V gene, CDR3 length, CDR3 protein.

J: TRBJ2-1; V: TRBV12-3/TRBV12-4; length: 14; CDR3: CASSLEGPLGVQFF
J: TRBJ2-2; V: TRBV2; length: 14; CDR3: CASMAGEYTGELFF
J: TRBJ2-3; V: TRBV7-9; length: 16; CDR3: CASSLGVVSSTDTQYF
J: TRBJ1-6; V: TRBV27; length: 20; CDR3: CANSPKSGTGTVSQGSPLHF
J: TRBJ2-1; V: TRBV7-2; length: 15; CDR3: CASSLNAGALPEQFF
J: TRBJ2-7; V: TRBV20-1; length: 14; CDR3: CSASRTSGRQEQYF
J: TRBJ2-1; V: TRBV4-1; length: 15; CDR3: CASSPDRGAYNEQFF
J: TRBJ2-5; V: TRBV5-6; length: 14; CDR3: CASSLTAVQETQYF
J: TRBJ2-7; V: TRBV4-3; length: 13; CDR3: CASSLRVRDEQYF
J: TRBJ1-5; V: TRBV12-3/TRBV12-4; length: 13; CDR3: CASSQRVSQPQHF
J: TRBJ2-3; V: TRBV5-4; length: 17; CDR3: CASSLGLAGESTDTQYF
J: TRBJ2-1; V: TRBV24-1; length: 15; CDR3: CATSVGLACYNEQFF
J: TRBJ1-1; V: TRBV7-9; length: 14; CDR3: CASSFSQGAAEAFF
J: TRBJ1-2; V: TRBV7-9; length: 13; CDR3: CASSYRDYYGYTF
J: TRBJ2-3; V: TRBV20-1; length: 13; CDR3: CSASTGITDTQYF
J: TRBJ2-2; V: TRBV5-1; length: 15; CDR3: CASSLGDREVGELFF
J: TRBJ2-3; V: TRBV24-1; length: 15; CDR3: CATSAGGTGEDTQYF
J: TRBJ2-5; V: TRBV6-2/TRBV6-3; length: 14; CDR3: CASSSGYPTETQYF
J: TRBJ1-5; V: TRBV6-1; length: 15; CDR3: CASSEARTFNQPQHF
J: TRBJ2-1; V: TRBV7-6; length: 15; CDR3: CASSIGGQGGNEQFF
J: TRBJ1-3; V: TRBV5-1; length: 17; CDR3: CASSLSPTENSGNTIYF
J: TRBJ2-7; V: TRBV7-2; length: 14; CDR3: CASSSSGRDYEQYF
J: TRBJ2-1; V: TRBV5-1; length: 16; CDR3: CASSSLSGGASNEQFF
J: TRBJ2-1; V: TRBV7-8; length: 15; CDR3: CASSNRGSPYNEQFF
J: TRBJ1-3; V: TRBV28; length: 14; CDR3: CASFNQGVPNTIYF
J: TRBJ2-3; V: TRBV5-1; length: 16; CDR3: CAGSLEAREGTDTQYF
J: TRBJ2-2; V: TRBV27; length: 13; CDR3: CASSPLLTGELFF
J: TRBJ2-7; V: TRBV28; length: 14; CDR3: CASTLTGISYEQYF
J: TRBJ1-1; V: TRBV7-2; length: 12; CDR3: CASSQDRVQAFF
J: TRBJ1-1; V: TRBV29-1; length: 15; CDR3: CSVDSEGTPNTEAFF
J: TRBJ2-5; V: TRBV28; length: 14; CDR3: CASSELAGEETQYF
J: TRBJ2-7; V: TRBV30; length: 13; CDR3: CAWSVPSKYEQYF
J: TRBJ1-1; V: TRBV5-1; length: 15; CDR3: CASSLAGGEVAEAFF
J: TRBJ1-2; V: TRBV5-5; length: 15; CDR3: CASSFNWAGDYGYTF
J: TRBJ2-7; V: TRBV20-1; length: 16; CDR3: CSAIGQGNTLTYEQYF
J: TRBJ1-2; V: TRBV6-4; length: 15; CDR3: CASRPQRDSTYGYTF
J: TRBJ1-2; V: TRBV24-1; length: 13; CDR3: CALDGGFNYGYTF
J: TRBJ2-2; V: TRBV25-1; length: 16; CDR3: CASSELTGSNTGELFF
J: TRBJ1-5; V: TRBV6-1; length: 15; CDR3: CASRLQGYGNQPQHF
J: TRBJ1-1; V: TRBV4-3; length: 13; CDR3: CASSTRTLTEAFF
J: TRBJ2-2; V: TRBV9; length: 17; CDR3: CASSVGPGLLNTGELFF
J: TRBJ1-3; V: TRBV15; length: 15; CDR3: CATSRDQWGPRTIYF
J: TRBJ2-7; V: TRBV4-1; length: 16; CDR3: CASNPLGGDTLSKQYF
J: TRBJ2-1; V: TRBV9; length: 15; CDR3: CASSVATGPYNEQFF
J: TRBJ2-3; V: TRBV5-1; length: 14; CDR3: CASSFAGSGDTQYF
J: TRBJ2-4; V: TRBV13; length: 15; CDR3: CASSLRGGRRNIQYF
J: TRBJ2-5; V: TRBV28; length: 15; CDR3: CASSPRGSAQETRYF
J: TRBJ1-1; V: TRBV2; length: 12; CDR3: CASKGGEVEAFF
J: TRBJ2-2; V: TRBV12-3/TRBV12-4; length: 16; CDR3: CASSFHALAGTGELFF